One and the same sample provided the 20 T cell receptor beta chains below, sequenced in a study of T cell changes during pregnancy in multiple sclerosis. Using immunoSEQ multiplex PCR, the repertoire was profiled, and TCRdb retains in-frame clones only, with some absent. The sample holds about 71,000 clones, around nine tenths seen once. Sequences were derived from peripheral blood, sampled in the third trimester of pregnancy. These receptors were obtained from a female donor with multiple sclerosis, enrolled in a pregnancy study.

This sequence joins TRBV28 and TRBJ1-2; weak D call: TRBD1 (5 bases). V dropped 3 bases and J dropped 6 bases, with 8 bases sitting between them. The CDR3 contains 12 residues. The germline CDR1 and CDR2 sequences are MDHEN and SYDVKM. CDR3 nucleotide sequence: TGTGCCAGCAGTTTGTCCAGGGATGGCTACACCTTC. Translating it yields CASSLSRDGYTF.

CDR3 region: CASSLTMGSDTFF. CDR3 bases: TGTGCCAGCAGTTTGACGATGGGCAGTGACACTTTCTTT. The chain recombines TRBV27 with TRBJ1-1; D remains ambiguous. The CDR3 is 13 residues long. V was trimmed by 3 bases and J by 12 bases, leaving 17 bases between them. From germline, CDR1 is MNHEY and CDR2 SMNVEV (reference sequence).

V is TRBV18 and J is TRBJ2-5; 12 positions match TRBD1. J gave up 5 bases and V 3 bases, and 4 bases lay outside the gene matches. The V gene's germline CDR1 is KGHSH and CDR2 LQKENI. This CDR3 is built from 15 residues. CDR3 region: CASSPGQGAVETQYF. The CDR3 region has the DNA TGTGCCAGCTCACCGGGACAGGGGGCGGTGGAGACCCAGTACTTC.

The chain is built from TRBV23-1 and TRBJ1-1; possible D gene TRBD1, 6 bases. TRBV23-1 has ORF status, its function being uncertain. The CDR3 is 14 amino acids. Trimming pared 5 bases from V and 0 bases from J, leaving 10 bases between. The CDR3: CASSRAGVNTEAFF. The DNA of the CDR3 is TGCGCCAGCAGTAGGGCAGGGGTGAACACTGAAGCTTTCTTT.

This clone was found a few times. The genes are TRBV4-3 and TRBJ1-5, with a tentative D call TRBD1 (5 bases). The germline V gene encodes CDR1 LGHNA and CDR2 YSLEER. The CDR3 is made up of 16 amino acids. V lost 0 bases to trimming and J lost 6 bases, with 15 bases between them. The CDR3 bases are TGCGCCAGCAGCCAAGAGTTGGGCGGGGCGGCTCAGCCCCAGCATTTT. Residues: CASSQELGGAAQPQHF.

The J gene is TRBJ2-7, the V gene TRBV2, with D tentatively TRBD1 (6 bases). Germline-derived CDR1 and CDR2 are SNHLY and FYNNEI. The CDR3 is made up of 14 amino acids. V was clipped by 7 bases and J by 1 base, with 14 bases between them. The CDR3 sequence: CASISGRGSYEQYF. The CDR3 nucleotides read TGTGCCAGCATTTCTGGCAGGGGTTCCTACGAGCAGTACTTC.

As DNA, the CDR3 is TGTGCCAGCAGCTCCTTAGCGGGAGTTACCGGGGAGCTGTTTTTT. It is translated as CASSSLAGVTGELFF. The chain is built from TRBV11-2 and TRBJ2-2, with 9 bases lining up with TRBD2. The CDR3 length is 15 residues. V lost 4 bases and J lost 5; bases outside the gene matches: 5. Germline CDR1 is SGHAT and CDR2 is FQNNGV.

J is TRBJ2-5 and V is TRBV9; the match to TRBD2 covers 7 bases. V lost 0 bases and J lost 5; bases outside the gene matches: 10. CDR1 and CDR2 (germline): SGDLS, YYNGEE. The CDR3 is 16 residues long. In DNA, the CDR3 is TGTGCCAGCAGCGTAGGCTCTAGCGGAGTAGGGGAGACCCAGTACTTC. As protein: CASSVGSSGVGETQYF.

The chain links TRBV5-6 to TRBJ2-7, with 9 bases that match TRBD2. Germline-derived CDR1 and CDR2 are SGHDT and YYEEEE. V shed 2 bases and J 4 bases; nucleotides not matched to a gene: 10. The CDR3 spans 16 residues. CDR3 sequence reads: CASSFKLAGTLYEQYF. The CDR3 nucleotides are TGTGCCAGCAGCTTTAAGCTAGCGGGGACCCTTTACGAGCAGTACTTC. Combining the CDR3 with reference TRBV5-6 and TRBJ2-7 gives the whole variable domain DAGVTQSPTHLIKTRGQQVTLRCSPKSGHDTVSWYQQALGQGPQFIFQYYEEEERQRGNFPDRFSGHQFPNYSSELNVNALLLGDSALYLCASSFKLAGTLYEQYFGPGTRLTVT.

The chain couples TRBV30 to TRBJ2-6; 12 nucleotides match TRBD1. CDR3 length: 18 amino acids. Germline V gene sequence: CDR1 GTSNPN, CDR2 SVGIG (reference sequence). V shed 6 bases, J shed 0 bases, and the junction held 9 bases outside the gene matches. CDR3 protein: CACNLGQGALSGANVLTF. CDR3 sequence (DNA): TGTGCCTGTAATCTGGGACAGGGGGCTCTCTCTGGGGCCAACGTCCTGACTTTC.

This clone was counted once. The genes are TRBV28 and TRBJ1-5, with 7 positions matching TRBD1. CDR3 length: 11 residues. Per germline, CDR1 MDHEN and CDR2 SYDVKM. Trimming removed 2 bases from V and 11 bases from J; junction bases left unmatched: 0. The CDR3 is CASSLQGAQHF. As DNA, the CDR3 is TGTGCCAGCAGTTTACAGGGGGCCCAGCATTTT.

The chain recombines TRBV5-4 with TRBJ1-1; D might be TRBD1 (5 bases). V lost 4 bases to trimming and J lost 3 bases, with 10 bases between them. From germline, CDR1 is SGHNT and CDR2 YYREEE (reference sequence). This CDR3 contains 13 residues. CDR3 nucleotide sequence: TGTGCCAGCAGCCCCGGGACTTACACTGAAGCTTTCTTT. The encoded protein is CASSPGTYTEAFF.

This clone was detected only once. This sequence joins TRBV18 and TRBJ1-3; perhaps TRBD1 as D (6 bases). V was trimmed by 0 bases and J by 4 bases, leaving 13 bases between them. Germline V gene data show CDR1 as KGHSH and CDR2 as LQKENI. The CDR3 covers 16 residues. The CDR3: CASSPPDRLYGNTIYF. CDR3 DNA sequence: TGTGCCAGCTCACCACCCGACAGGTTGTACGGAAACACCATATATTTT.

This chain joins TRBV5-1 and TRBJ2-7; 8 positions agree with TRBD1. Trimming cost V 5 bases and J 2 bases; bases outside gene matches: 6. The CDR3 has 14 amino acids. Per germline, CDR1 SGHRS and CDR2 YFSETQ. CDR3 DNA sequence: TGCGCCAGCAGAACCGGGACAGGACCCTACGAGCAGTACTTC. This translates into CASRTGTGPYEQYF.

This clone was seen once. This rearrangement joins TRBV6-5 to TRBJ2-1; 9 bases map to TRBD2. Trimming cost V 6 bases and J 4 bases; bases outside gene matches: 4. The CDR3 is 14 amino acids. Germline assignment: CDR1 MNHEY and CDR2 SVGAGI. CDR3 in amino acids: CASRETSGYNEQFF. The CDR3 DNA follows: TGTGCCAGCAGGGAGACTAGCGGTTACAATGAGCAGTTCTTC.

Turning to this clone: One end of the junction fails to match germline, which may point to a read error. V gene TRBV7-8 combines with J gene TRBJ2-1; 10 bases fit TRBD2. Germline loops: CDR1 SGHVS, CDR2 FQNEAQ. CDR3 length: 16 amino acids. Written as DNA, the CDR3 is TGTGCCAGCAGTTTAGGGGGAGCGGGAGGGCTTAATGAGCAGTTCTTC. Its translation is CASSLGGAGGLNEQFF.

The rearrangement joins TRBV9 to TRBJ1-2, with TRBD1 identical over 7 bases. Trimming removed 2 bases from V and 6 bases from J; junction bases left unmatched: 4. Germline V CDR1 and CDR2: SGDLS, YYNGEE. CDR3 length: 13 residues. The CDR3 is CASSVTGDDGYTF. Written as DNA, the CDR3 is TGTGCCAGCAGCGTCACAGGGGACGATGGCTACACCTTC.

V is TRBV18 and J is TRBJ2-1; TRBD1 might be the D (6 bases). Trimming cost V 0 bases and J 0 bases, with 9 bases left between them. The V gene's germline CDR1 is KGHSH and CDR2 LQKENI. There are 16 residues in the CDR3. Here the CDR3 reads CASSPPGAFSYNEQFF. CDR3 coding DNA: TGTGCCAGCTCACCACCGGGGGCCTTCTCCTACAATGAGCAGTTCTTC.

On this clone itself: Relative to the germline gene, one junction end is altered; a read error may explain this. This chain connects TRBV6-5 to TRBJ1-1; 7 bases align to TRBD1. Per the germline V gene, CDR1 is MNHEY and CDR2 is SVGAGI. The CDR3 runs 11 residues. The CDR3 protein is CASRTGSEAFF. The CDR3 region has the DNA TGTGCCAGCAGGACAGGGTCTGAGGCTTTCTTT.

Here the CDR3 DNA reads TGTGCCAGCAGCGTAGGGGGGCTGAGGGCTGAAGCTTTCTTT. Amino acids: CASSVGGLRAEAFF. This chain uses TRBV9 with TRBJ1-1; maybe TRBD1 (6 bases). Trimming removed 0 bases at V and 6 bases at J, with 12 bases between. Germline V lookup: CDR1 SGDLS, CDR2 YYNGEE. This CDR3 is 14 amino acids long.